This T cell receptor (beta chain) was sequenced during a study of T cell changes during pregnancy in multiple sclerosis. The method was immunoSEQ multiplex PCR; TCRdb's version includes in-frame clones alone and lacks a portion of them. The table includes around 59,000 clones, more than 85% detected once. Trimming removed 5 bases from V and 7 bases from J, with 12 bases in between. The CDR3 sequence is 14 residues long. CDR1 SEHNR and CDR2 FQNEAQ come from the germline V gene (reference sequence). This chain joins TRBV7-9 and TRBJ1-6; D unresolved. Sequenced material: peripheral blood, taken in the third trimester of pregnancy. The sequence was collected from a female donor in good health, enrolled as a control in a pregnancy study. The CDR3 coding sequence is TGTGCCAGCAGCCCCTCGGTACGGAATTCACCCCTCCACTTT. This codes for CASSPSVRNSPLHF.